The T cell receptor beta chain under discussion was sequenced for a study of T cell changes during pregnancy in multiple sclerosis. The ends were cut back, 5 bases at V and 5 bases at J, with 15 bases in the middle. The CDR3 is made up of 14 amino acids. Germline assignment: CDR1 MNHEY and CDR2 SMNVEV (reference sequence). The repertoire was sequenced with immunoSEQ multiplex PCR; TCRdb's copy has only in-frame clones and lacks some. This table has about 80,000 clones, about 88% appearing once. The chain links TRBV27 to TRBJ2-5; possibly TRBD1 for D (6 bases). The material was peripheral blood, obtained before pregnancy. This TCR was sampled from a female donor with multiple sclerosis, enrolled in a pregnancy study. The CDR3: CASSVGQPGETQYF. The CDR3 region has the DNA TGTGCCAGCAGTGTCGGACAGCCGGGGGAGACCCAGTACTTC.